Each of the 21 T cell receptor beta chains below was sequenced from the same sample in a study of read filtering for tumor transcriptome and immune sequencing. This library used roughly 400 ng RNA and molecular barcoded adaptors spanning alpha/delta and beta/gamma chains. Via MiXCR, TCRdb re-called the reads, giving one row per CDR3 protein. The sample contains some 140,000 distinct CDR3 sequences, less than 15% of which appear only once. The sample comprised a population of CD138-negative cells sorted from bone marrow. The receptors derive from a donor over 35 with multiple myeloma.

V is TRBV29-1 and J is TRBJ1-1; 10 bases align to TRBD1. In germline, CDR1 is SQVTM, CDR2 ANQGSEA. The CDR3 is made up of 15 amino acids. Trimming cost V 6 bases and J 2 bases; bases outside gene matches: 9. This CDR3 reads CSVVTGTGANTEAFF. DNA for the CDR3: TGCAGCGTAGTTACCGGGACAGGGGCCAACACTGAAGCTTTCTTT.

This clonotype showed up many times. This chain uses TRBV7-9 with TRBJ2-5, with D unclear. The CDR3 is 13 amino acids. The V end was cut by 1 base, the J end by 4 bases, with 7 bases between. CDR1 and CDR2 (germline): SEHNR, FQNEAQ (reference sequence). Written as DNA, the CDR3 is TGTGCCAGCAGCTTAGGAAGTGTAGAGACCCAGTACTTC. Protein: CASSLGSVETQYF.

This chain uses TRBV19 with TRBJ2-7, with 10 bases identical to TRBD1. Unmatched junction bases numbered 6, after V lost 3 bases and J lost 4 bases. The germline V gene encodes CDR1 LNHDA and CDR2 SQIVND (reference sequence). There are 15 residues in the CDR3. The DNA of the CDR3 is TGTGCCAGTAGTATGACGGACAGGGGGAGTTACGAGCAGTACTTC. Protein product: CASSMTDRGSYEQYF.

This clonotype was detected a few times. This may arise from a read error, as a much more abundant clone is one base away. The genes are TRBV7-2 and TRBJ1-5; D call uncertain. CDR3 length: 15 residues. Germline CDR1 SGHTA, CDR2 FQGNSA. CDR3 sequence reads: CASSLVPNSNQSQHF. CDR3 nucleotide sequence: TGTGCCAGCAGCTTAGTCCCGAATAGCAATCAGTCCCAGCATTTT.

This clonotype was counted many times. The rearrangement joins TRBV12-3 or TRBV12-4 to TRBJ2-7, with D unclear. The CDR3 loop spans 16 amino acids. Deletions cut 3 bases from V and 3 bases from J, with 18 bases between. The CDR3 loop is CASSFDLGRGGYEQYF. CDR3 sequence (DNA): TGTGCCAGCAGTTTTGATCTAGGGCGCGGCGGCTACGAGCAGTACTTC.

This clonotype was observed at least ten times. This chain links TRBV7-9 with TRBJ1-5; unclear D gene. CDR1 and CDR2 from the germline V gene are SEHNR and FQNEAQ (reference sequence). V lost 3 bases to trimming and J lost 4 bases, with 4 bases between them. The CDR3 totals 12 residues. The CDR3 region has the DNA TGTGCCAGCAGCTTTGGAAATCAGCCCCAGCATTTT. Translating gives CASSFGNQPQHF.

The sample holds many counts of this clonotype. The rearrangement links TRBV12-3 or TRBV12-4 to TRBJ2-1, with no clear D. CDR3 length: 13 amino acids. The ends were cut back, 1 base at V and 5 bases at J, with 6 bases in the middle. The DNA of the CDR3 is TGTGCCAGCAGTTTAGGGGCCAACAATGAGCAGTTCTTC. This translates into CASSLGANNEQFF.

This clonotype was seen ten or more times. The rearrangement links TRBV12-3 or TRBV12-4 to TRBJ2-1, with TRBD2 identical over 16 bases. This CDR3 is built from 18 residues. Trimming at V came to 4 bases and at J to 3 bases, leaving 6 bases not matched to a gene. The CDR3 region is CASSSLGLAGGGYNEQFF. The CDR3, as DNA: TGTGCCAGCAGTTCCTTGGGACTAGCGGGAGGGGGCTACAATGAGCAGTTCTTC.

Comment on this clonotype: A read error may explain this, as a much larger clone is one base away. V and J are TRBV4-1 and TRBJ1-2, with no clear D. Germline V lookup: CDR1 MGHRA, CDR2 YSYEKL. The CDR3 runs to 15 residues. The CDR3 spells CGSSQDITESSGYTF. The CDR3 region has the DNA TGCGGCAGCAGCCAAGACATCACAGAGAGCTCCGGCTACACCTTC.

With regard to this clonotype: It may be a read error: a sequence one base away is much more abundant. The chain has TRBV7-9 and TRBJ2-2; D may be TRBD1 (5 bases). In germline, CDR1 is SEHNR, CDR2 FQNEAQ (reference sequence). Deletions cut 5 bases from V and 6 bases from J, with 13 bases between. CDR3 size: 14 residues. The CDR3 DNA reads TGTGCCAGCAGCCGGGCAGGGATGCCCGGGGAGCTGTTTTTT. Translating gives CASSRAGMPGELFF.

This clonotype was seen more than once but under ten times. The chain couples TRBV28 to TRBJ2-4; D unresolved. Germline V gene data show CDR1 as MDHEN and CDR2 as SYDVKM. The ends were cut back, 10 bases at V and 3 bases at J, with 10 bases in the middle. This CDR3 comprises 12 residues. The CDR3 bases are TGTGCCACCTCTACGGTCAAAAACATTCAGTACTTC. Amino acid sequence: CATSTVKNIQYF.

The genes are TRBV2 and TRBJ2-1; no clear D. Germline-derived CDR1 and CDR2 are SNHLY and FYNNEI. The CDR3 has 10 residues. Between the trimmed V and J ends, which lost 6 bases and 5 bases, there was a span of 2 bases. CDR3 sequence reads: CASRDNEQFF. CDR3 sequence (DNA): TGTGCCAGCAGGGACAATGAGCAGTTCTTC.

This clonotype was recorded a few times. The chain uses TRBV7-9 and TRBJ2-3, with 7 positions matching TRBD2. The trim removed 5 bases at V and 3 bases at J, leaving 5 bases unmatched. Looked up from germline, CDR1 is SEHNR and CDR2 is FQNEAQ (reference sequence). CDR3 length: 14 amino acids. The CDR3 DNA follows: TGTGCCAGCAGCCCAGGACTAGTGACAGATACGCAGTATTTT. Its translation is CASSPGLVTDTQYF.

The table lists this clonotype with a few counts. V usage is TRBV9 and J usage is TRBJ1-1; the D is unclear. The CDR3 runs to 13 residues. Trimming removed 0 bases from V and 3 bases from J, with 6 bases in between. The germline V gene encodes CDR1 SGDLS and CDR2 YYNGEE. The CDR3 DNA sequence: TGTGCCAGCAGCGTAGTGCAGCACACTGAAGCTTTCTTT. Its translation is CASSVVQHTEAFF. Full variable domain (outside the CDR3, taken from reference TRBV9 and TRBJ1-1): DSGVTQTPKHLITATGQRVTLRCSPRSGDLSVYWYQQSLDQGLQFLIQYYNGEERAKGNILERFSAQQFPDLHSELNLSSLELGDSALYFCASSVVQHTEAFFGQGTRLTVV.

Remarks on this clonotype: Since a much larger clone is just one base distant, this may be a read error. J is TRBJ1-5 and V is TRBV3-1; D unclear. Germline V gene lookup returns CDR1 LGHDT and CDR2 YNNKEL (reference sequence). The CDR3 extends over 15 amino acids. Trimming took 4 bases from V and 2 from J, leaving 12 bases between them. CDR3 DNA sequence: TGTGCCAGCAGCCCGCGATTCGATTGCAATCAGCCCCAGCATTTT. Translating gives CASSPRFDCNQPQHF.

This clonotype has a count of ten or more. The chain joins TRBV9 to TRBJ2-5; TRBD2 matches 11 bases. The CDR3 extends over 17 amino acids. After removal of 3 bases from V and 5 bases from J, the junction contained 12 bases not matched to a gene. CDR1 is SGDLS, CDR2 YYNGEE, per germline. DNA of the CDR3: TGTGCCAGCAGCGGGGGGACTAGCGGAGGCGTGGGGGAGACCCAGTACTTC. Protein sequence: CASSGGTSGGVGETQYF.

This clonotype was seen repeatedly, ten times or more. The chain joins TRBV20-1 to TRBJ2-7; maybe TRBD2 (6 bases). The CDR3 contains 10 residues. The V end lost 5 bases, the J end lost 4 bases, and 6 bases lay between the germline ends. Per germline, CDR1 DFQATT and CDR2 SNEGSKA (reference sequence). The CDR3 sequence: CSAGGYEQYF. The CDR3 bases are TGCAGTGCTGGAGGGTACGAGCAGTACTTC.

This clonotype was observed many times. The chain joins TRBV5-1 to TRBJ2-1; the match to TRBD2 covers 11 bases. Losses at the gene ends were 4 bases for V and 7 bases for J; bases not matched to a gene: 16. The CDR3 spans 18 residues. In germline, CDR1 is SGHRS, CDR2 YFSETQ. Here the CDR3 DNA reads TGCGCCAGCAGCCCACAGGAATTACTAGCGGGAGTTGTAAATGAGCAGTTCTTC. It yields the protein CASSPQELLAGVVNEQFF.

The sample holds many counts of this clonotype. The chain carries TRBV2 and TRBJ1-2; possible D gene TRBD1, 5 bases. The V gene's germline CDR1 is SNHLY and CDR2 FYNNEI. The V end lost 5 bases, the J end lost 0 bases, and 13 bases lay between the germline ends. This CDR3 is 15 amino acids long. The CDR3, as DNA: TGTGCCAGCAGTCCGCGGGGGGGAACTAACTATGGCTACACCTTC. Translated: CASSPRGGTNYGYTF.

In regard to this clonotype: It may be a read error: a sequence one base away is much more abundant. The CDR3 protein is CSVLRDADTQYF. For the CDR3, the DNA is TGCAGTGTGTTACGTGACGCAGATACGCAGTATTTT. This sequence joins TRBV20-1 and TRBJ2-3; D remains unclear. The CDR3 has 12 amino acids. Germline-derived CDR1 and CDR2 are DFQATT and SNEGSKA (reference sequence). With 7 bases removed from V and 4 bases from J, the gap between germline ends came to 12 bases.

In its sample, this clonotype was seen many times. V and J are TRBV24-1 and TRBJ1-1; a possible D gene is TRBD1 (5 bases). Per germline, CDR1 KGHDR and CDR2 SFDVKD. The CDR3 sequence is 13 residues long. Trimming removed 4 bases at V and 4 bases at J, with 9 bases between. The CDR3 DNA follows: TGTGCCACCAGTGACCAGGGTGGCACTGAAGCTTTCTTT. Translation: CATSDQGGTEAFF.